These T cell receptor beta chains were read from a single sample in a study of T cells after posttransplantation cyclophosphamide. This table comes from immunoSEQ multiplex PCR, and its TCRdb copy is limited to in-frame clones, with some not included. This table holds fewer than 7,000 clones, approximately 94% found once. Sequenced material: CD8+ T cells sorted from blood, taken after allogeneic stem cell transplant with posttransplant cyclophosphamide. Source of these receptors: a male patient aged 60-70 years who received an allogeneic stem cell transplant from a related donor and was CMV-positive. Part of the T cell pool may stem from the graft donor. CDR3s include the opening cysteine and the closing phenylalanine or tryptophan. A D gene is named only where the DNA matches it firmly. Rows may omit the clone size; those that give it use once, few, many or a size class.

cdr3_length: 15
clone_size: few
j_call: TRBJ1-2
v_call: TRBV11-1
d_call: -
cdr3_aa: CASSTHTGDNYGYTF
cdr3_nt: TGTGCCAGCAGCACCCACACGGGAGATAACTATGGCTACACCTTC

cdr3_length: 16
clone_size: -
j_call: TRBJ2-1
v_call: TRBV9
d_call: -
cdr3_aa: CASSVVLGASYNEQFF
cdr3_nt: TGTGCCAGCAGCGTAGTGCTGGGGGCCTCCTACAATGAGCAGTTCTTC

cdr3_length: 14
clone_size: -
j_call: TRBJ2-2
v_call: TRBV7-8
d_call: TRBD2
cdr3_aa: CASSPSGGAWELFF
cdr3_nt: TGTGCCAGCAGCCCAAGCGGGGGGGCCTGGGAGCTGTTTTTT

cdr3_length: 20
clone_size: few
j_call: TRBJ2-6
v_call: TRBV28
d_call: TRBD1
cdr3_aa: CASSFLSSDRAPSGANVLTF
cdr3_nt: TGTGCCAGCAGTTTTCTTTCTAGTGACAGGGCCCCCTCTGGGGCCAACGTCCTGACTTTC

cdr3_length: 18
clone_size: -
j_call: TRBJ2-2
v_call: TRBV5-4
d_call: TRBD2
cdr3_aa: CASSLTTSGGAHTGELFF
cdr3_nt: TGTGCCAGCAGCTTAACCACTAGCGGGGGGGCCCACACCGGGGAGCTGTTTTTT

cdr3_length: 12
clone_size: -
j_call: TRBJ2-7
v_call: TRBV18
d_call: -
cdr3_aa: CASSPRVYEQYF
cdr3_nt: TGTGCCAGCTCACCCCGGGTTTACGAGCAGTACTTC

cdr3_length: 14
clone_size: -
j_call: TRBJ1-6
v_call: TRBV7-8
d_call: -
cdr3_aa: CASSLGGPNSPLHF
cdr3_nt: TGTGCCAGCAGCTTAGGGGGGCCTAATTCACCCCTCCACTTT

cdr3_length: 15
clone_size: -
j_call: TRBJ2-7
v_call: TRBV29-1
d_call: TRBD1
cdr3_aa: CSVVPVGQGLYEQYF
cdr3_nt: TGCAGCGTTGTTCCTGTGGGACAGGGCCTCTACGAGCAGTACTTC

cdr3_length: 15
clone_size: -
j_call: TRBJ2-7
v_call: TRBV4-2
d_call: TRBD1
cdr3_aa: CASSQETGGGYEQYF
cdr3_nt: TGTGCCAGCAGCCAAGAGACAGGGGGGGGTTACGAGCAGTACTTC

cdr3_length: 13
clone_size: once
j_call: TRBJ2-7
v_call: TRBV29-1
d_call: TRBD1
cdr3_aa: CSVEDRGSYEQYF
cdr3_nt: TGCAGCGTGGAGGACAGGGGATCATACGAGCAGTACTTC

cdr3_length: 13
clone_size: -
j_call: TRBJ1-1
v_call: TRBV13
d_call: -
cdr3_aa: CASSLGPGTEAFF
cdr3_nt: TGTGCCAGCAGTTTAGGCCCAGGGACTGAAGCTTTCTTT

cdr3_length: 13
clone_size: few
j_call: TRBJ2-7
v_call: TRBV9
d_call: -
cdr3_aa: CASSPSLRDEQYF
cdr3_nt: TGTGCCAGCAGCCCGAGTCTGAGGGACGAGCAGTACTTC

cdr3_length: 15
clone_size: -
j_call: TRBJ1-2
v_call: TRBV7-3
d_call: TRBD1
cdr3_aa: CASSLTGQGAGGYTF
cdr3_nt: TGTGCCAGCAGCTTAACGGGACAGGGGGCCGGTGGCTACACCTTC

cdr3_length: 15
clone_size: -
j_call: TRBJ1-6
v_call: TRBV14
d_call: -
cdr3_aa: CASSTSQAVYSPLHF
cdr3_nt: TGTGCCAGCAGCACCTCACAGGCCGTCTATTCACCCCTCCACTTT

cdr3_length: 15
clone_size: -
j_call: TRBJ1-1
v_call: TRBV4-3
d_call: -
cdr3_aa: CASSQEITGVSEAFF
cdr3_nt: TGCGCCAGCAGCCAAGAGATTACGGGGGTATCTGAAGCTTTCTTT

cdr3_length: 18
clone_size: -
j_call: TRBJ2-2
v_call: TRBV11-1
d_call: TRBD1
cdr3_aa: CASSLMGQGGWNTGELFF
cdr3_nt: TGTGCCAGCAGCCTGATGGGACAGGGAGGATGGAACACCGGGGAGCTGTTTTTT

cdr3_length: 13
clone_size: -
j_call: TRBJ2-5
v_call: TRBV7-9
d_call: -
cdr3_aa: CASSSEFQETQYF
cdr3_nt: TGTGCCAGCAGCTCGGAGTTCCAAGAGACCCAGTACTTC

cdr3_length: 15
clone_size: -
j_call: TRBJ2-3
v_call: TRBV7-9
d_call: -
cdr3_aa: CASSLEGRGTDTQYF
cdr3_nt: TGTGCCAGCAGCTTGGAGGGGCGGGGCACAGATACGCAGTATTTT

cdr3_length: 17
clone_size: -
j_call: TRBJ2-1
v_call: TRBV5-8
d_call: -
cdr3_aa: CASSPPLGQASSDEQFF
cdr3_nt: TGTGCCAGCAGCCCCCCCCTGGGGCAGGCGAGCTCGGATGAGCAGTTCTTC

cdr3_length: 15
clone_size: -
j_call: TRBJ1-3
v_call: TRBV11-3
d_call: TRBD1
cdr3_aa: CASSTRTGSGNTIYF
cdr3_nt: TGTGCCAGCAGCACCCGGACAGGCTCTGGAAACACCATATATTTT

cdr3_length: 17
clone_size: -
j_call: TRBJ2-2
v_call: TRBV4-1
d_call: TRBD1
cdr3_aa: CASSQDGTGRGTGELFF
cdr3_nt: TGCGCCAGCAGCCAAGACGGGACAGGGAGAGGGACCGGGGAGCTGTTTTTT

cdr3_length: 14
clone_size: -
j_call: TRBJ2-1
v_call: TRBV5-6
d_call: -
cdr3_aa: CASSFLTGKYEQFF
cdr3_nt: TGTGCCAGCAGCTTCTTAACCGGGAAGTATGAGCAGTTCTTC

cdr3_length: 14
clone_size: -
j_call: TRBJ2-3
v_call: TRBV11-1
d_call: TRBD1
cdr3_aa: CASSLSGGSDTQYF
cdr3_nt: TGTGCCAGCAGCTTATCAGGGGGTTCAGATACGCAGTATTTT

cdr3_length: 16
clone_size: -
j_call: TRBJ2-1
v_call: TRBV2
d_call: TRBD1
cdr3_aa: CASSEGGQGGYNEQFF
cdr3_nt: TGTGCCAGCAGTGAAGGAGGACAGGGGGGATACAATGAGCAGTTCTTC

cdr3_length: 16
clone_size: -
j_call: TRBJ1-1
v_call: TRBV4-3
d_call: -
cdr3_aa: CASSQGTQGENTEAFF
cdr3_nt: TGCGCCAGCAGCCAAGGTACACAGGGAGAGAACACTGAAGCTTTCTTT

cdr3_length: 15
clone_size: few
j_call: TRBJ2-7
v_call: TRBV5-4
d_call: TRBD1
cdr3_aa: CASSRGTERTYEQYF
cdr3_nt: TGTGCCAGCAGCAGGGGGACAGAACGTACCTACGAGCAGTACTTC

cdr3_length: 14
clone_size: -
j_call: TRBJ2-7
v_call: TRBV6-5
d_call: TRBD1
cdr3_aa: CASSYRTGDYEQYF
cdr3_nt: TGTGCCAGCAGTTACCGGACAGGGGATTACGAGCAGTACTTC

cdr3_length: 14
clone_size: -
j_call: TRBJ1-1
v_call: TRBV5-1
d_call: -
cdr3_aa: CASSLGGMNTEAFF
cdr3_nt: TGCGCCAGCAGCTTGGGAGGGATGAACACTGAAGCTTTCTTT

cdr3_length: 14
clone_size: -
j_call: TRBJ2-6
v_call: TRBV29-1
d_call: TRBD1
cdr3_aa: CSVLQGAGANVLTF
cdr3_nt: TGCAGCGTCCTACAGGGGGCTGGGGCCAACGTCCTGACTTTC

cdr3_length: 14
clone_size: -
j_call: TRBJ1-5
v_call: TRBV4-3
d_call: -
cdr3_aa: CASSQDRGNQPQHF
cdr3_nt: TGCGCCAGCAGCCAAGATCGGGGCAATCAGCCCCAGCATTTT

cdr3_length: 13
clone_size: -
j_call: TRBJ2-2
v_call: TRBV11-3
d_call: -
cdr3_aa: CASSPGLTGELFF
cdr3_nt: TGTGCCAGCAGCCCCGGACTAACCGGGGAGCTGTTTTTT

cdr3_length: 14
clone_size: -
j_call: TRBJ1-2
v_call: TRBV27
d_call: TRBD1
cdr3_aa: CASRDRGANYGYTF
cdr3_nt: TGTGCCAGCAGGGACAGGGGCGCCAACTATGGCTACACCTTC